One and the same sample provided the 19 T cell receptor beta chains below, sequenced in a study of persistence of HIV-infected CD4 T cells. No antigen has been assigned to these receptors. The stimulus was lysate of CMV-infected fibroblasts, 8.5 to 10 ug/mL. CD40L-negative CD69-negative CD45RO-high memory CD4+ T cells were sorted as populations depleted of antigen-responding cells. The immunoSEQ assay was version 4, run in survey mode. Data came from immunoSEQ multiplex PCR; TCRdb stores just in-frame clones and leaves some out. The sample comprises fewer than 40,000 clones, roughly 87% of which are singletons, and 5% to 7% rests with the top ten. The source material was CD4+ T cells sorted from PBMCs after roughly 19-hour stimulation, sampled from a patient who received antiretroviral therapy. These receptors all come from an adult woman with HIV who was CMV-seropositive.

The genes are TRBV19 and TRBJ1-2, with 12 bases lining up with TRBD1. With 9 bases clipped from V and 4 bases from J, the junction kept 21 bases outside the gene matches. The CDR3 covers 19 residues. Germline V gene data show CDR1 as LNHDA and CDR2 as SQIVND (reference sequence). The CDR3 region has the DNA TGTGCCAGCAATATAAGACGCCGGGACAGGGGGCACGACCCCTATGGCTACACCTTC. Amino acids: CASNIRRRDRGHDPYGYTF.

This clone came up once. The rearrangement uses TRBV2 and TRBJ2-7; 8 bases line up with TRBD2. The length of the CDR3 is 11 residues. The ends lost 4 bases at V and 7 bases at J; junction bases unmatched: 0. Germline values: CDR1 SNHLY, CDR2 FYNNEI. The DNA for the CDR3 is TGTGCCAGCAGTGCGGGGGGGGAGCAGTACTTC. The encoded protein is CASSAGGEQYF.

This clone has a single count. The chain recombines TRBV7-3 with TRBJ2-5, with D perhaps TRBD2 (5 bases). Germline-derived CDR1 and CDR2 are SGHTA and FQGTGA. Trimming stripped 7 bases from V and 5 bases from J, with 14 bases between. This CDR3 is 13 amino acids long. The chain's CDR3 is CASTRGPGETQYF. The CDR3 coding sequence is TGTGCCAGCACCCGAGGGCCTGGCGAGACCCAGTACTTC.

This clone was recorded once. V gene TRBV19 combines with J gene TRBJ1-2; 11 bases are shared with TRBD1. Germline loops: CDR1 LNHDA, CDR2 SQIVND (reference sequence). This CDR3 has 16 residues. Trimming took 3 bases from V and 5 from J; bases not matched to a gene: 8. DNA of the CDR3: TGTGCCAGTAGTATTAACCTTGGACAGGGGGCTTATGGCTACACCTTC. Amino acids: CASSINLGQGAYGYTF.

This chain uses TRBV7-8 with TRBJ1-1; 8 bases agree with TRBD1. The J segment lost 1 base and the V segment lost 5 bases, leaving 9 bases of the junction unmatched. This CDR3 region has 16 residues. Germline V CDR1 and CDR2: SGHVS, FQNEAQ. For the CDR3, the DNA is TGTGCCAGCAGCCTACGGACAGGGTCAGGGAACACTGAAGCTTTCTTT. It specifies CASSLRTGSGNTEAFF.

This chain connects TRBV10-2 to TRBJ1-6; D unclear. CDR3 length: 14 residues. CDR1 is WSHSY and CDR2 is SAAADI in the germline V gene. Trimming removed 7 bases from V and 0 bases from J, with 7 bases in between. The CDR3 loop reads CASTGSSYNSPLHF. The DNA for the CDR3 is TGCGCCAGCACCGGGAGCTCCTATAATTCACCCCTCCACTTT.

In this sample, this clone turned up a few times. The chain combines TRBV11-3 with TRBJ1-5; D may be TRBD1 (5 bases). CDR3 size: 13 residues. The germline V gene encodes CDR1 SGHNT and CDR2 YENEEA. Trimming removed 1 base at V and 7 bases at J, with 8 bases between. The CDR3 spells CASSLGREQPQHF. CDR3 in DNA: TGTGCCAGCAGCTTAGGCAGGGAGCAGCCCCAGCATTTT.

The rearrangement uses TRBV18 and TRBJ1-5, with 8 bases aligning to TRBD1. In germline, CDR1 is KGHSH, CDR2 LQKENI. Trimming took 4 bases from V and 3 from J; bases not matched to a gene: 5. This CDR3 region has 15 residues. The DNA for the CDR3 is TGTGCCAGCTCACGTGGACAGGGATCCAATCAGCCCCAGCATTTT. Translated, it gives CASSRGQGSNQPQHF. The full variable domain, completed using reference TRBV18 and TRBJ1-5, is NAGVMQNPRHLVRRRGQEARLRCSPMKGHSHVYWYRQLPEEGLKFMVYLQKENIIDESGMPKERFSAEFPKEGPSILRIQQVVRGDSAAYFCASSRGQGSNQPQHFGDGTRLSIL.

The count of this clone is one. The J gene is TRBJ2-1, the V gene TRBV4-3; D is unclear. The ends were cut back, 1 base at V and 8 bases at J, with 9 bases in the middle. The CDR3 is 13 amino acids. Germline CDR1 LGHNA, CDR2 YSLEER. In DNA form, the CDR3 reads TGCGCCAGCAGCCAAGTAAAGACTTATGAGCAGTTCTTC. Its protein is CASSQVKTYEQFF.

Here the CDR3 DNA reads TGCGCCAGCAGCTTGGGTGGGTCTGGAAACACCATATATTTT. Protein: CASSLGGSGNTIYF. The chain couples TRBV5-1 to TRBJ1-3; D is uncertain. V was trimmed by 0 bases and J by 1 base, leaving 5 bases between them. The CDR3 contains 14 residues. Germline V gives CDR1 SGHRS, CDR2 YFSETQ.

The chain uses TRBV10-1 and TRBJ1-1, with a possible D match to TRBD1 (5 bases). The V end lost 0 bases, the J end lost 3 bases, and 11 bases lay between the germline ends. CDR1 WNHNN and CDR2 SYGVQD come from the germline V gene (reference sequence). The CDR3 spans 15 residues. CDR3 DNA: TGCGCCAGCAGTGAGTCAAGGGGATCCGACACTGAAGCTTTCTTT. Translated: CASSESRGSDTEAFF.

This clone occurred once. The chain uses TRBV3-1 (or the pseudogene TRBV3-2) and TRBJ1-1; D perhaps matches TRBD1 (5 bases). The CDR3 length is 13 residues. The germline V gene encodes CDR1 LGHDT and CDR2 YNNKEL (reference sequence). V was clipped by 1 base and J by 4 bases, with 7 bases between them. This chain's CDR3 is CASSQGGVTEAFF. CDR3 nucleotides: TGTGCCAGCAGCCAAGGAGGGGTCACTGAAGCTTTCTTT.

The genes are TRBV7-3 and TRBJ2-3; a weak D match, TRBD1 (5 bases). CDR1 and CDR2 from the germline V gene are SGHTA and FQGTGA. This CDR3 is 15 amino acids long. Trimming removed 2 bases at V and 0 bases at J, with 9 bases between. CDR3 DNA sequence: TGTGCCAGCAGCTTACAGGGATTTAGCACAGATACGCAGTATTTT. This encodes CASSLQGFSTDTQYF.

This clone was observed a handful of times. The genes are TRBV6-4 and TRBJ1-2; D is uncertain. Germline V gene sequence: CDR1 MRHNA, CDR2 SNTAGT. The CDR3 runs 17 residues. V was cut by 0 bases and J by 4 bases, with 18 bases left in between. CDR3 sequence reads: CASSDSSAHPLGYGYTF. The CDR3 bases are TGTGCCAGCAGTGACTCGTCCGCCCACCCGTTGGGCTATGGCTACACCTTC.

The chain couples TRBV19 to TRBJ2-1; the D is unclear. The length of the CDR3 is 15 residues. Trimming left V 8 bases short and J 0 bases short, with 14 bases between. Germline V lookup: CDR1 LNHDA, CDR2 SQIVND (reference sequence). In nucleotides, the CDR3 is TGTGCCAGTCAACCCCACCGGAGCTCCTACAATGAGCAGTTCTTC. This codes for CASQPHRSSYNEQFF.

CDR3 loop: CARGQGEDQPQHF. In DNA form, the CDR3 reads TGTGCCAGAGGGCAGGGCGAAGATCAGCCCCAGCATTTT. The rearrangement links TRBV2 to TRBJ1-5; D is perhaps TRBD1 (5 bases). The V and J ends lost 9 bases and 5 bases respectively, with 14 bases between them. Germline V gene sequence: CDR1 SNHLY, CDR2 FYNNEI. The CDR3 length is 13 residues.

This chain uses TRBV7-9 with TRBJ2-3; D uncertain. Trimming took 5 bases from V and 8 from J, leaving 14 bases between them. This CDR3 has 13 amino acids. Germline assignment: CDR1 SEHNR and CDR2 FQNEAQ (reference sequence). CDR3 nucleotide sequence: TGTGCCAGCAGCCCCTCAGTCCGTGGTACGCAGTATTTT. Protein: CASSPSVRGTQYF.

This clone was seen once. This rearrangement joins TRBV19 to TRBJ1-5; unclear D gene. The length of the CDR3 is 14 residues. The V gene's germline CDR1 is LNHDA and CDR2 SQIVND (reference sequence). V gave up 1 base and J gave up 2 bases, with 6 bases separating them. DNA of the CDR3: TGTGCCAGTAGTATAGGGGCGGGCAATCAGCCCCAGCATTTT. Residues: CASSIGAGNQPQHF.

Of note for this clone: This sample includes further DNA sequences coding for the same CDR3. This sequence joins TRBV12-3 or TRBV12-4 and TRBJ1-2; D unclear. This CDR3 spans 11 amino acids. Trimming removed 5 bases from V and 6 bases from J, with 7 bases in between. CDR3 residues: CASSPGHGYTF. In DNA form, the CDR3 reads TGTGCCAGCAGTCCGGGCCATGGCTACACCTTC.